Here is one T cell receptor (beta chain) with its context. The target antigen is unknown. These data belong to a study of CD8+ T cells in alopecia areata. General observations from the study: Patients shared TCRs less clearly than mice did, possibly owing to HLA.

Germline CDR1 is MNHNS and CDR2 is SASEGT. V lost 7 bases and J 7 bases, leaving 9 bases between the germline ends. The CDR3 totals 11 residues. RNA, once extracted, was reverse transcribed into cDNA for use as the sequencing template. Clones were sequenced by immunoSEQ multiplex PCR, and TCRdb holds only the in-frame ones, with some missing. Seen here are about 210,000 clones, approximately 57% observed once, and the top ten hold about 1.6%. Treatment: oral pan-JAK inhibitor, 5-10 mg twice daily. This clonotype was sampled from a human donor with alopecia areata. The sequencing used CD4+ T cells sorted from blood, collected at week 4, from a patient treated with tofacitinib. The genes are TRBV6-1 and TRBJ2-3; no clear D gene. CDR3 region: CASNDGYTQYF. CDR3 DNA sequence: TGTGCCAGCAATGATGGGTATACGCAGTATTTT.